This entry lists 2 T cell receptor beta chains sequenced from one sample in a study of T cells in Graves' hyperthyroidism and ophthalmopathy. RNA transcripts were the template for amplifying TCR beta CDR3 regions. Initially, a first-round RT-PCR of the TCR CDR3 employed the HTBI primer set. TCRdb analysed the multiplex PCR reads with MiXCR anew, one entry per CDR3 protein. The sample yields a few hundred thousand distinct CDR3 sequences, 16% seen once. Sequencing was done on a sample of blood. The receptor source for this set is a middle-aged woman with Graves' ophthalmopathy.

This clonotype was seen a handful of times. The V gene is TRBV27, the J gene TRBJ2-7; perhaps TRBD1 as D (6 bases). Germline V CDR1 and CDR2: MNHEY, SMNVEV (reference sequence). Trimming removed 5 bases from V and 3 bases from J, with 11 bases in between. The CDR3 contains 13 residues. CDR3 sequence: CASSPGHLYEQYF. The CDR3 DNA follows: TGTGCCAGCAGTCCGGGACACCTCTACGAGCAGTACTTC.

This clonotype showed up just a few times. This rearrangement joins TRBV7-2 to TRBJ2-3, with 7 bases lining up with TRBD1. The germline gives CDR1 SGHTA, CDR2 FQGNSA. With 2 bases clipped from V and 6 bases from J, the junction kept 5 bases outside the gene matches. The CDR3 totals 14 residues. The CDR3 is CASSLPQGVDTQYF. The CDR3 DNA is TGTGCCAGCAGCTTACCTCAGGGGGTTGATACGCAGTATTTT.